The rows below give T cell receptor beta chains drawn from one sample of a study of cytomegalovirus exposure and HLA in healthy donors. Sequenced by immunoSEQ multiplex PCR; TCRdb stores in-frame clones only, minus some. The sample carries under 150,000 clones, over 60% recorded once. Sequenced: PBMCs. These receptors came from a woman aged 50 to 60 in good health and CMV-seronegative. Both conserved end residues are part of each CDR3. D genes are given only for firm matches. Some rows have no size entry. The others give once, few or many, or a class for an expanded clone.

J gene | clone size | V gene | D gene | CDR3 DNA | CDR3 protein
TRBJ2-6 | NA | TRBV30 | NA | TGTGCCTGGAGTTCCCGGACAGTTCTATCTGGGGCCGACGTCCTGACTTTC | CAWSSRTVLSGADVLTF
TRBJ2-1 | NA | TRBV4-1 | TRBD1 | TGCGCCAGCAGCCGGGGACAGGGGTTCTACAATGAGCAGTTCTTC | CASSRGQGFYNEQFF
TRBJ2-7 | few | TRBV10-3 | NA | TGTGCCATCAGTGATGGGGGACAATCTATCGAGCAGTACTTC | CAISDGGQSIEQYF
TRBJ1-4 | NA | TRBV5-1 | NA | TGCGCCAGCAGCTTGACAGGCGGGGGTGAAAAACTGTTTTTT | CASSLTGGGEKLFF
TRBJ1-1 | few | TRBV12-5 | NA | TGTGCTAGTGGACTGTACACTGAAGCTTTCTTT | CASGLYTEAFF
TRBJ2-7 | NA | TRBV29-1 | TRBD1 | TGCAGCGTTAGATCCGGGACAGACGAGCAGTACTTC | CSVRSGTDEQYF
TRBJ2-1 | NA | TRBV19 | NA | TGTGCCAGTAGTGTCGTCCAGGGTCCCAATGAGCAGTTCTTC | CASSVVQGPNEQFF
TRBJ2-7 | NA | TRBV5-4 | TRBD1 | TGTGCCAGCAGCCCGACAGGGGGTGCCCACGAGCAGTACTTC | CASSPTGGAHEQYF
TRBJ1-2 | few | TRBV7-9 | TRBD1 | TGTGCCAGCAGCCCTAGACAGGGGGCTAACTATGGCTACACCTTC | CASSPRQGANYGYTF
TRBJ1-5 | NA | TRBV7-9 | NA | TGTTCCAGCAGCTCATCCGGCGGTTATAGCAATCAGCCCCAGCATTTT | CSSSSSGGYSNQPQHF
TRBJ1-1 | NA | TRBV18 | NA | TGTGCCAGCTCAATCCCGGGGTTAACTGAAGCTTTCTTT | CASSIPGLTEAFF
TRBJ2-5 | NA | TRBV28 | TRBD1 | TGTGCCAGCAGTTTCCGGACAGGGAAGGAGACCCAGTACTTC | CASSFRTGKETQYF
TRBJ2-5 | NA | TRBV5-8 | NA | TGTGCCAGCAGCTTGGAGAGGCAGAACCAAGAGACCCAGTACTTC | CASSLERQNQETQYF
TRBJ2-5 | NA | TRBV2 | TRBD1 | TGTGCCAGCAGTAGGGACAGTAGGACAGAGACCCAGTACTTC | CASSRDSRTETQYF
TRBJ1-2 | NA | TRBV27 | NA | TGTGCCAGCAGTAGTTCGAGGTTAAGGCACTTTGAGGGCTACACCTTC | CASSSSRLRHFEGYTF
TRBJ1-6 | NA | TRBV2 | TRBD1 | TGTGCCAGCAGGGACCGGACAGGTCGGGATTCACCCCTCCACTTT | CASRDRTGRDSPLHF
TRBJ2-1 | few | TRBV7-9 | TRBD2 | TGTTCCAGCAGTATCAGAGGCGGGGGGTACAATGAGCAGTTCTTC | CSSSIRGGGYNEQFF
TRBJ2-2 | NA | TRBV5-1 | NA | TGCGCCAGCAGCTTGGGACAGCTAAACACCGGGGAGCTGTTTTTT | CASSLGQLNTGELFF
TRBJ2-3 | NA | TRBV27 | NA | TGTGCCGGCAGAACACAGGGTGGGGGAGATACGCAGTATTTT | CAGRTQGGGDTQYF
TRBJ2-6 | once | TRBV27 | NA | TGTGCCAGCAAGGTTGTAGGGAGCTCTGGGGCCAACGTCCTGACTTTC | CASKVVGSSGANVLTF
TRBJ2-3 | NA | TRBV5-1 | TRBD2 | TGCGCCAGCAGCTTGGGAGCGGGGACTAGCACAGATACGCAGTATTTT | CASSLGAGTSTDTQYF
TRBJ2-7 | NA | TRBV4-1 | NA | TGCGCCAGCAGCCAACCCGGGACAAGTGTCTGGTACGAGCAGTACTTC | CASSQPGTSVWYEQYF
TRBJ1-2 | NA | TRBV7-2 | NA | TGTGCCAGCAGCCTAACAGGAGACTATGGCTACACCTTC | CASSLTGDYGYTF
TRBJ1-4 | NA | TRBV28 | NA | TGTGCCAGCAGTCCCTTGGGGGAGGCCCCAGTTGAAAAACTGTTTTTT | CASSPLGEAPVEKLFF
TRBJ1-3 | NA | TRBV10-3 | NA | TGTGCCACCTCGACAGTATCTGGAAACACCATATATTTT | CATSTVSGNTIYF
TRBJ1-1 | NA | TRBV11-3 | NA | TGTGCCAGCAGCGAGACAGCGAACACTGAAGCTTTCTTT | CASSETANTEAFF
TRBJ1-5 | NA | TRBV18 | NA | TGTGCCAGCTCACCGGGGGGGGCTAATAGCAATCAGCCCCAGCATTTT | CASSPGGANSNQPQHF
TRBJ1-2 | once | TRBV19 | NA | TGTGCCAGTAAAAACGGCGGTGGCTACACCTTC | CASKNGGGYTF
TRBJ1-4 | NA | TRBV6-1 | TRBD1 | TGTGCCAGCAGCGCCCGAGACAGGGGTGAAAAACTGTTTTTT | CASSARDRGEKLFF
TRBJ1-5 | NA | TRBV12-5 | NA | TGTGCTAGTGGTTTGGTTCTATCAGGGGTTGGCAATCAGCCCCAGCATTTT | CASGLVLSGVGNQPQHF
TRBJ2-2 | few | TRBV7-2 | NA | TGTGCCAGCAGCTTAGACGGACAGTTCACCGGGGAGCTGTTTTTT | CASSLDGQFTGELFF
TRBJ1-2 | NA | TRBV30 | NA | TGTGCCTGCTCGGGACATGAAAACTATGGCTACACCTTC | CACSGHENYGYTF
TRBJ1-3 | NA | TRBV7-6 | NA | TGTGCCACCGGGGAGGGGACATTTGGAAACACCATATATTTT | CATGEGTFGNTIYF
TRBJ2-2 | NA | TRBV7-7 | NA | TGTGCTAGCAGCTTAGCGGTGCCAGGCACCGGGGAGCTGTTTTTT | CASSLAVPGTGELFF
TRBJ2-1 | NA | TRBV6-1 | TRBD2 | TGTGCCAGCAGTGAAATGGCGGGGGGCCGACGTCAGTTCTTC | CASSEMAGGRRQFF